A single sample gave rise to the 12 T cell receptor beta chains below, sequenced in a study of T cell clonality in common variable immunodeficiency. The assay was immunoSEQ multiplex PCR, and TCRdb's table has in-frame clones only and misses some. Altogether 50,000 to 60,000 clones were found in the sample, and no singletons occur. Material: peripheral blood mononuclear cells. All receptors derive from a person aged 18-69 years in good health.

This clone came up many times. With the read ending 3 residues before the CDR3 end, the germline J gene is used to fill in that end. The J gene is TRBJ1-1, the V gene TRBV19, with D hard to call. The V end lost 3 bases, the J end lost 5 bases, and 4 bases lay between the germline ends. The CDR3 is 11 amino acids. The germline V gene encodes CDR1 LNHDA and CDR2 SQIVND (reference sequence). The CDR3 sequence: CASSILTEAFF. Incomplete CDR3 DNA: TGTGCCAGTAGTATTCTAACTGAA.

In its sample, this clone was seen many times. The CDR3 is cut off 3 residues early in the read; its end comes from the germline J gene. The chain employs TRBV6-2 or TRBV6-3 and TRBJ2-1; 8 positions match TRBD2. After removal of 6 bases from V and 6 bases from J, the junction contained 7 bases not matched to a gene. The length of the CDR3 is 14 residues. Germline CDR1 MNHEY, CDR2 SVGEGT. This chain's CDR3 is CASSPTSGVNEQFF. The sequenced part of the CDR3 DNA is TGTGCCAGCAGCCCCACTAGCGGAGTCAATGAG.

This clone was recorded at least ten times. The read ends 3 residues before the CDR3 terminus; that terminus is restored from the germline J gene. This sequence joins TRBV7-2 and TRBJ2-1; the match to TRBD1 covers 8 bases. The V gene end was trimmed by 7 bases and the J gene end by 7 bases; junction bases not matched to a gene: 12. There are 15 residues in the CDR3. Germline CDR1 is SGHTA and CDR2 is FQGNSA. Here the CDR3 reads CASKLSGGQHNEQFF. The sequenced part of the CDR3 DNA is TGTGCCAGCAAGCTGTCAGGGGGCCAGCATAATGAG.

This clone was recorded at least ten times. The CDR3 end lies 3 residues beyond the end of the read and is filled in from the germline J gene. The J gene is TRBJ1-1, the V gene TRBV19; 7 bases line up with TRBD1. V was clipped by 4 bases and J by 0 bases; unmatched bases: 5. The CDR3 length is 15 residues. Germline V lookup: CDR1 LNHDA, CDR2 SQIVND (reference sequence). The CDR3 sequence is CASSSLGTVNTEAFF. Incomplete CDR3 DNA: TGTGCCAGTAGTAGTTTGGGGACAGTGAACACTGAA.

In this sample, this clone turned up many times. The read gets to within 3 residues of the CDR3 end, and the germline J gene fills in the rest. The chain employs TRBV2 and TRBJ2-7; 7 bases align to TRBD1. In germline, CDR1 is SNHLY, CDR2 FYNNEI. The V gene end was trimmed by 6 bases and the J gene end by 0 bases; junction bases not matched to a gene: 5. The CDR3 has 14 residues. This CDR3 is CASRRDRYSYEQYF. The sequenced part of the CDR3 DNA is TGTGCCAGCAGAAGGGACAGATACTCCTACGAG.

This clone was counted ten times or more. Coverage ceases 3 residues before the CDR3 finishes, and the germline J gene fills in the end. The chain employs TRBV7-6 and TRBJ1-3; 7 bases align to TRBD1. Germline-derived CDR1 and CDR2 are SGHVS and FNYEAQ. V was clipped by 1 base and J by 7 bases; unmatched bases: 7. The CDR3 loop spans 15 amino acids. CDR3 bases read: TGTGCCAGCAGCTTAGGACAGGGAATTCTTAACACC. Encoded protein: CASSLGQGILNT. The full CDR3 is CASSLGQGILNTIYF.

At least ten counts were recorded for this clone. The CDR3 DNA, read in part, is TGTGCCAGCAGCCCTATGGCTAGCGGGAGGCCAGATACG. Translation gives CASSPMASGRPDT. In full, the CDR3 reads CASSPMASGRPDTQYF. The genes are TRBV7-6 and TRBJ2-3; 11 bases match TRBD2. The CDR3 extends 3 residues past the end of the read, so its final part is completed from the germline J gene. The CDR3 runs 16 residues. Germline V gene data show CDR1 as SGHVS and CDR2 as FNYEAQ. V shed 5 bases, J shed 4 bases, and the junction held 8 bases outside the gene matches.

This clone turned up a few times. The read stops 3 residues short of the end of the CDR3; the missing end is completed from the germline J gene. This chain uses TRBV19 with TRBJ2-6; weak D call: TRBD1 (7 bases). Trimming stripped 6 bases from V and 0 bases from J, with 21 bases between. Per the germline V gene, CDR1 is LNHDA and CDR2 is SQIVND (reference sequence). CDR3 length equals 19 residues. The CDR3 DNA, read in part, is TGTGCCAGTAGGGGCAGGGGGGTAGCCCCGAGCTCTGGGGCCAACGTC. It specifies CASRGRGVAPSSGANV. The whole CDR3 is CASRGRGVAPSSGANVLTF.

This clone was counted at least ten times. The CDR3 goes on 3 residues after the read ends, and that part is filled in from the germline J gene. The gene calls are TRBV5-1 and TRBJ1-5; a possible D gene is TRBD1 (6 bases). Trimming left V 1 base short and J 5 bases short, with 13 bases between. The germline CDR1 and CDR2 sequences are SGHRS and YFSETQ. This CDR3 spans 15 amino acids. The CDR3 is CASSLTGNGYQPQHF. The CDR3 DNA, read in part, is TGCGCCAGCAGCTTGACAGGGAATGGGTATCAGCCC.

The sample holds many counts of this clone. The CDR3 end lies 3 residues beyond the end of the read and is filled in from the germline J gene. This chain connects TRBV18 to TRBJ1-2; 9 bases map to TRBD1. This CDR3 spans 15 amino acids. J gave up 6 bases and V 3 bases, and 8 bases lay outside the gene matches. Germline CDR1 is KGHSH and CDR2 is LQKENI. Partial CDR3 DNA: TGTGCCAGCTCACCTCGGAGGGACAGGGCAAATGGC. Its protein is CASSPRRDRANG. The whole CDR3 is CASSPRRDRANGYTF.

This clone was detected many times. This CDR3 is CASSTDRNTGELFF. CDR3 bases read: TGCGCCAGCAGCACGGACAGGAACACCGGGGAG. The chain recombines TRBV4-1 with TRBJ2-2, with TRBD1 as a possible D gene (6 bases). The read gets to within 3 residues of the CDR3 end, and the germline J gene fills in the rest. The CDR3 runs to 14 residues. V was trimmed by 5 bases and J by 1 base, leaving 8 bases between them. Germline V lookup: CDR1 MGHRA, CDR2 YSYEKL.

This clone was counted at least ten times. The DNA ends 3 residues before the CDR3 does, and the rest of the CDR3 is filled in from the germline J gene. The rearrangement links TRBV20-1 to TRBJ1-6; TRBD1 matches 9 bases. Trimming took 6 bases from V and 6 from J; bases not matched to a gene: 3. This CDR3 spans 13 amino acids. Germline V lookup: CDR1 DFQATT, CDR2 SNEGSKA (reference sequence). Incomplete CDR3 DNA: TGCAGTGCACAGGGGGCCGGTAATTCACCC. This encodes CSAQGAGNSP. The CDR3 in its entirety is CSAQGAGNSPLHF.